The 3 T cell receptor beta chains listed next were all sequenced from one sample in a study of T cell responses to AZD1222 COVID-19 vaccine. Assay used: immunoSEQ multiplex PCR; TCRdb lists only in-frame clones, some missing. The sample carries about 25,000 clones, roughly 84% recorded once. The specimen comprised peripheral blood, sampled 28 days after the second AZD1222 dose. The receptors shown here come from an adult who received the AZD1222 COVID-19 vaccine.

The rearrangement links TRBV18 to TRBJ1-6; no clear D. This CDR3 has 15 amino acids. CDR1 and CDR2 from the germline V gene are KGHSH and LQKENI. Trimming stripped 0 bases from V and 5 bases from J, with 8 bases between. In nucleotides, the CDR3 is TGTGCCAGCTCACCACCGTCGACGGATAATTCACCCCTCCACTTT. It translates to CASSPPSTDNSPLHF.

The chain has TRBV2 and TRBJ2-3; either TRBD1 or TRBD2 may fit D (6 bases each). Germline CDR1 and CDR2: SNHLY and FYNNEI. Trimming removed 10 bases at V and 3 bases at J, with 17 bases between. This CDR3 has 14 residues. CDR3 coding DNA: TGTGCCACCCACGGCGGGACACTAACAGATACGCAGTATTTT. Amino acid sequence: CATHGGTLTDTQYF.

The V call is TRBV7-2, the J call TRBJ1-6, with 7 nucleotides matching TRBD1. CDR1 is SGHTA and CDR2 is FQGNSA in the germline V gene. The CDR3 sequence is 16 residues long. V shed 1 base, J shed 6 bases, and the junction held 6 bases outside the gene matches. CDR3 bases: TGTGCCAGCAGCTTAGTACGCGCAGGGGGTAATTCACCCCTCCACTTT. Translating it yields CASSLVRAGGNSPLHF.